Shown below are 20 T cell receptor beta chains from a single sample sequenced in a study of blood T cell repertoires in COVID-19. Measured with immunoSEQ multiplex PCR; TCRdb has only the in-frame clones, and not every one. The sample lists around 70,000 clones, roughly 89% occurring once. Material for sequencing was peripheral blood. Receptor source: a man aged 55 to 70 with acute or convalescent COVID-19.

Only one count was recorded for this clone. CDR3 residues: CASSLDRGSNSPLHF. The CDR3 nucleotides are TGTGCCAGCAGCTTAGACAGGGGGAGTAATTCACCCCTCCACTTT. The chain combines TRBV5-4 with TRBJ1-6, with 9 nucleotides matching TRBD1. V was clipped by 2 bases and J by 6 bases; unmatched bases: 3. The CDR3 contains 15 residues. Germline CDR1 reads SGHNT; CDR2 reads YYREEE (reference sequence).

The rearrangement joins TRBV5-1 to TRBJ2-3; 7 nucleotides line up with TRBD2. V lost 4 bases and J lost 3; bases outside the gene matches: 11. Germline V gene data show CDR1 as SGHRS and CDR2 as YFSETQ. The CDR3 sequence is 16 residues long. CDR3 nucleotide sequence: TGCGCCAGCAGCGTACGGACTAGGCTAGGGACAGATACGCAGTATTTT. This codes for CASSVRTRLGTDTQYF.

The chain has TRBV30 and TRBJ1-1; D is perhaps TRBD1 (5 bases). Germline V gene lookup returns CDR1 GTSNPN and CDR2 SVGIG (reference sequence). V lost 0 bases and J lost 3, with 17 bases in between. The CDR3 extends over 16 amino acids. CDR3 nucleotides: TGTGCCTGGAGTGTAAAGCCCGTGGGGGGACACACTGAAGCTTTCTTT. It codes for CAWSVKPVGGHTEAFF.

The chain recombines TRBV5-8 with TRBJ2-2; the D gene is possibly TRBD1 (7 bases). Germline loops: CDR1 SGHTS, CDR2 YDEGEE. The CDR3 spans 18 residues. Trimming cost V 4 bases and J 5 bases, with 24 bases left between them. The DNA of the CDR3 is TGTGCCAGCAGCCCCCGGACGGCGGGGACAGCAATTACCGGGGAGCTGTTTTTT. The encoded protein is CASSPRTAGTAITGELFF.

This clone was seen a single time. The V gene is TRBV4-1, the J gene TRBJ2-7; 9 bases map to TRBD2. The ends lost 5 bases at V and 1 base at J; junction bases unmatched: 9. This CDR3 is 16 amino acids long. CDR1 and CDR2 from the germline V gene are MGHRA and YSYEKL. CDR3 in amino acids: CASSDSLAGLSYEQYF. The CDR3 DNA reads TGCGCCAGCAGCGACTCACTAGCGGGCCTTTCCTACGAGCAGTACTTC.

This sequence joins TRBV7-9 and TRBJ2-1, with a possible D match to TRBD1 (5 bases). Trimming shortened V by 3 bases and J by 4 bases, and 13 bases separated the two germline ends. CDR3 length: 15 amino acids. The germline CDR1 and CDR2 sequences are SEHNR and FQNEAQ (reference sequence). The DNA of the CDR3 is TGTGCCAGCAGCTTGGGCAGGGCTCGATACAATGAGCAGTTCTTC. It is translated as CASSLGRARYNEQFF.

This clone has just a few counts. The chain joins TRBV6-5 to TRBJ2-5; TRBD1 matches at 10 bases. The CDR3 has 14 residues. With V trimmed by 6 bases and J by 2 bases, 3 bases remained unmatched. Germline lookup yields CDR1 MNHEY and CDR2 SVGAGI. The CDR3 nucleotides are TGTGCCAGCAGAGACAGGGGGCGGCAAGAGACCCAGTACTTC. Its translation: CASRDRGRQETQYF.

The chain combines TRBV24-1 with TRBJ2-1; 8 nucleotides agree with TRBD1. The V gene's germline CDR1 is KGHDR and CDR2 SFDVKD. The CDR3 length is 13 residues. V was pared by 4 bases and J by 8 bases, with 3 bases of the junction left unmatched. The CDR3 reads CATSDPDRDEQFF. Written as DNA, the CDR3 is TGTGCCACCAGTGACCCGGACAGGGATGAGCAGTTCTTC.

The CDR3 is CASSDSGGGYNEQFF. CDR3 DNA: TGCGCCAGCAGCGATAGCGGGGGGGGATACAATGAGCAGTTCTTC. The chain has TRBV10-1 and TRBJ2-1; 11 bases are a match to TRBD2. Looked up from germline, CDR1 is WNHNN and CDR2 is SYGVQD (reference sequence). The trim removed 6 bases at V and 4 bases at J, leaving 5 bases unmatched. CDR3 length equals 15 residues.

The genes are TRBV3-1 (or the pseudogene TRBV3-2) and TRBJ2-7; D is perhaps TRBD2 (6 bases). Germline V lookup: CDR1 LGHDT, CDR2 YNNKEL (reference sequence). The length of the CDR3 is 18 residues. V lost 3 bases to trimming and J lost 0 bases, with 21 bases between them. The chain's CDR3 is CASSQAGQGGPSSYEQYF. CDR3 nucleotide sequence: TGTGCCAGCAGCCAGGCGGGGCAGGGAGGCCCGAGCTCCTACGAGCAGTACTTC.

CDR3 loop: CASSTATDTQYF. DNA for the CDR3: TGTGCCAGCAGCACTGCGACAGATACGCAGTATTTT. This chain links TRBV6-5 with TRBJ2-3, with D unresolved. With 6 bases removed from V and 3 bases from J, the gap between germline ends came to 7 bases. Per the germline V gene, CDR1 is MNHEY and CDR2 is SVGAGI. The CDR3 loop spans 12 amino acids.

The J gene is TRBJ2-7, the V gene TRBV6-5; D possibly corresponds to TRBD2 (7 bases). The CDR3 is made up of 16 amino acids. Trimming removed 0 bases at V and 0 bases at J, with 12 bases between. CDR1 and CDR2 from the germline V gene are MNHEY and SVGAGI. In nucleotides, the CDR3 is TGTGCCAGCAGTTACTCTCCGGGGGGCAGCTCCTACGAGCAGTACTTC. Protein product: CASSYSPGGSSYEQYF.

The chain joins TRBV18 to TRBJ2-7; 10 nucleotides agree with TRBD1. Per germline, CDR1 KGHSH and CDR2 LQKENI. The J segment lost 7 bases and the V segment lost 0 bases, leaving 3 bases of the junction unmatched. The CDR3 is 14 residues long. This CDR3 reads CASSPPGQGREQYF. CDR3 DNA sequence: TGTGCCAGCTCACCACCGGGACAGGGGAGGGAGCAGTACTTC.

The chain has TRBV30 and TRBJ1-6; no definite D call. V was pared by 1 base and J by 9 bases, with 10 bases between. This CDR3 is 13 amino acids long. Per the germline V gene, CDR1 is GTSNPN and CDR2 is SVGIG (reference sequence). Here the CDR3 reads CAWSGSRSSPLHF. The CDR3, as DNA: TGTGCCTGGAGTGGGTCCCGGAGTTCACCCCTCCACTTT.

The CDR3 spells CASSWGTGQETQYF. In DNA form, the CDR3 reads TGCGCCAGCAGCTGGGGGACAGGCCAAGAGACCCAGTACTTC. This chain uses TRBV5-1 with TRBJ2-5; 8 nucleotides match TRBD1. The CDR3 covers 14 residues. The V and J ends lost 3 bases and 1 base, in that order; junction bases with no gene match: 2. CDR1 is SGHRS, CDR2 YFSETQ, per germline.

The chain has TRBV5-4 and TRBJ2-5, with D possibly matching TRBD2 (9 bases). CDR3 length equals 16 residues. Trimming shortened V by 3 bases and J by 6 bases, and 21 bases separated the two germline ends. Germline CDR1 and CDR2: SGHNT and YYREEE (reference sequence). CDR3 sequence reads: CASSSQLAGTGKTQYF. As DNA, the CDR3 is TGTGCCAGCAGCTCCCAGCTAGCGGGGACAGGAAAGACCCAGTACTTC.

The chain recombines TRBV19 with TRBJ2-5; D is perhaps TRBD2 (6 bases). Germline V gene sequence: CDR1 LNHDA, CDR2 SQIVND (reference sequence). The CDR3 consists of 15 residues. V gave up 1 base and J gave up 2 bases, with 11 bases separating them. The CDR3 DNA reads TGTGCCAGTAGTATAGGACGCGGGATGCAAGAGACCCAGTACTTC. Residues: CASSIGRGMQETQYF.

This clone was seen once. V and J are TRBV2 and TRBJ1-6; possibly TRBD1 for D (6 bases). Germline-derived CDR1 and CDR2 are SNHLY and FYNNEI. This CDR3 is built from 14 residues. The V gene lost 6 bases and the J gene lost 9 bases, with 15 bases spanning the gap. The CDR3 loop is CASSSYRDRSPLHF. Here the CDR3 DNA reads TGTGCCAGCAGCAGCTACAGGGACCGTTCACCCCTCCACTTT.

The chain employs TRBV4-1 and TRBJ2-2, with 8 bases identical to TRBD1. Germline trimming cut 3 bases from V and 4 bases from J; bases unmatched to any gene: 10. CDR1 and CDR2 (germline): MGHRA, YSYEKL. There are 17 residues in the CDR3. The CDR3, as DNA: TGCGCCAGCAGCCACGACTCAGGGGGCCGGGGCACCGGGGAGCTGTTTTTT. Amino acid sequence: CASSHDSGGRGTGELFF.

V is TRBV1 and J is TRBJ2-2; the listed D gene, TRBD2, was not tested against the DNA. TRBV1 has pseudogene status. CDR3 size: 15 residues. This CDR3 reads CTTSVAGENTGELFF. The CDR3, as DNA: TGCACCACTTCGGTGGCGGGGGAGAACACCGGGGAGCTGTTTTTT.